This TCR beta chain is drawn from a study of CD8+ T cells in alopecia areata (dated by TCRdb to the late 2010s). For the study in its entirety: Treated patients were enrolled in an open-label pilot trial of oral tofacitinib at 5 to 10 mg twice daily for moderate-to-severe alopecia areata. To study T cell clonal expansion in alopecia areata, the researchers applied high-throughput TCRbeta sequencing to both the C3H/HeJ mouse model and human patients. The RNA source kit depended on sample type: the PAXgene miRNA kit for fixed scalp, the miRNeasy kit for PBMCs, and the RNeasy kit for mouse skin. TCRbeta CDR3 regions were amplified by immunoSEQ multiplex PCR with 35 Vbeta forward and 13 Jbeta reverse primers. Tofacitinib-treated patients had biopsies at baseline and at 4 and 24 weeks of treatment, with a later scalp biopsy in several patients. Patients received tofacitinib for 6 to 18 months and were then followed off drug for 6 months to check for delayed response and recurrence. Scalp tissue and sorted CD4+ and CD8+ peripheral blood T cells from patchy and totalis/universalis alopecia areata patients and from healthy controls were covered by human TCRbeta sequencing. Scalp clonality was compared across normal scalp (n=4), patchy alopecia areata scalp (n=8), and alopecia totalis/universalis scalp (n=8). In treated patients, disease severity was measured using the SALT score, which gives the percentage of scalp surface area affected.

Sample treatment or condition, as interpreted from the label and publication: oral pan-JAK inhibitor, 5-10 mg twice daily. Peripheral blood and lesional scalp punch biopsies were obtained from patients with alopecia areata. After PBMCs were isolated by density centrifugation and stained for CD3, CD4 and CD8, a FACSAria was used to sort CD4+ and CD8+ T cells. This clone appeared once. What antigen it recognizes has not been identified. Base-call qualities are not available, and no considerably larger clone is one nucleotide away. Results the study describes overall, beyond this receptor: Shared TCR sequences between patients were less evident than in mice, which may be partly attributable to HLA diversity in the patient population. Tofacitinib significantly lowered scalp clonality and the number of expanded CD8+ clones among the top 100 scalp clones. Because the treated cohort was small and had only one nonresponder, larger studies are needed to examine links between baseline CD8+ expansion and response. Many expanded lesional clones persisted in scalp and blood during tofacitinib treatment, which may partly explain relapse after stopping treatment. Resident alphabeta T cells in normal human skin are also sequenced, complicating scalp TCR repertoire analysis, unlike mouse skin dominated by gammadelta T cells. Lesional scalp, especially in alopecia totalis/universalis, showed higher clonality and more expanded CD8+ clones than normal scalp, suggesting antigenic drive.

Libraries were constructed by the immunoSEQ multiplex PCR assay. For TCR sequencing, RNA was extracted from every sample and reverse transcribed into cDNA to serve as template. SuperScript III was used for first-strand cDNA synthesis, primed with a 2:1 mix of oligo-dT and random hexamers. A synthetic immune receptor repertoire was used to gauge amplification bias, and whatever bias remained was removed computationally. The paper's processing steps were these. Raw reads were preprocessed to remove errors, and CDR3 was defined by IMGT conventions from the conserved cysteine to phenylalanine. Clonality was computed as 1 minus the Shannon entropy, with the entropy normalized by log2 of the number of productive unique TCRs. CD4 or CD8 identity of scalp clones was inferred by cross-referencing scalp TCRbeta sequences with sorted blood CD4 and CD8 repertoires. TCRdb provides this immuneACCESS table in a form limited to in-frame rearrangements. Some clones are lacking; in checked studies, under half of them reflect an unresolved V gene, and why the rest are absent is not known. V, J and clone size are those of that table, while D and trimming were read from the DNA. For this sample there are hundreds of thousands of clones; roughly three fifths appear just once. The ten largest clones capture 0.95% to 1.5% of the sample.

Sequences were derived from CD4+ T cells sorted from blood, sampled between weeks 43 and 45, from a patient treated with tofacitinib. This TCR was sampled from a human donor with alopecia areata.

CDR3 sequence: CSAGLLETQYF. The nucleotide sequence is TGCAGTGCTGGCCTCCTGGAGACCCAGTACTTC. This sequence uses TRBV20-1 and TRBJ2-5; the D gene remains uncertain. Looking up the germline V gene (reference sequence) yields CDR1 DFQATT and CDR2 SNEGSKA. Relative to germline, V is 5 bases shorter and J is 5 bases shorter, with 9 bases between their ends. Its CDR3 holds 11 amino acids, cysteine through phenylalanine. Only CDR3 DNA remains: 33 bases, in frame from the first base.